This TCR beta chain is drawn from a study of radiation and T cells in renal cell carcinoma. Study-wide context: Nephrectomy followed 15 Gy stereotactic body radiation by 4 weeks.

Notes on this clone: Antigen unknown.

Whole-study results and caveats: Baseline intratumoral clonotype presence is unknown without pretreatment biopsies. In blood, top tumor clones expanded by 2 weeks, shrinking by 4.

TCRdb keeps only in-frame clones here, not all; method: immunoSEQ multiplex PCR. The sample yields tens of thousands of clones, roughly 78% seen once. Described time point: blood 2 weeks post-SBRT. Treatment described: 15 Gy SBRT to primary tumor, nephrectomy 4 weeks later. After SBRT, blood was collected at 2 and 4 weeks, plus baseline. V dropped 6 bases and J dropped 3 bases, with 16 bases sitting between them. Looked up from germline, CDR1 is LNHDA and CDR2 is SQIVND (reference sequence). The CDR3 has 15 amino acids. The TCR comes from a woman in her sixties or seventies with renal cell carcinoma. Sample: blood, taken from a patient whose treatment included radiotherapy and nephrectomy. The chain is built from TRBV19 and TRBJ2-3; tentatively, D is TRBD1 (6 bases). The CDR3 here is CASRTQGFETDTQYF. DNA for the CDR3: TGTGCCAGTAGGACCCAGGGGTTTGAGACAGATACGCAGTATTTT.